The source of this T cell receptor (beta chain) is a study of Graves' ophthalmopathy and Graves' hyperthyroidism. Broader study findings: Blood contained most expanded thyroid clonotypes exceeding 0.001 frequency.

On this clonotype: Its antigen is unknown.

Moderate-to-severe activity, with CAS ≥3, NOSPECS ≥4 and duration under 3 months, characterized the donors with ophthalmopathy. The diagnosis was founded upon clinical symptoms, serum thyroxine, TRAb, thyroid ultrasound and orbital computed tomography. PBMCs were density-gradient isolated from 10 ml fresh blood. RNA transcripts yielded amplified TCR beta CDR3 regions. The first-round RT-PCR employed HTBI primers together with the Qiagen OneStep RT-PCR kit. A multiplex PCR was then performed as the second round. TCRdb itself ran the multiplex PCR reads through MiXCR, one entry per CDR3 protein. The sample lists about 240,000 distinct CDR3 sequences, 45% occurring once. Germline assignment: CDR1 KGHDR and CDR2 SFDVKD. The CDR3 sequence is 17 residues long. V was shortened by 4 bases and J by 0 bases, with 14 bases between the two germline ends.

The chain joins TRBV24-1 to TRBJ2-2; D is possibly TRBD1 (6 bases). The sequenced sample consisted of peripheral blood. The receptor comes from an adult man with Graves' ophthalmopathy. CDR3 residues: CATSDSDRSPNTGELFF. CDR3 nucleotides: TGTGCCACCAGTGACTCTGACAGGTCCCCGAACACCGGGGAGCTGTTTTTT.